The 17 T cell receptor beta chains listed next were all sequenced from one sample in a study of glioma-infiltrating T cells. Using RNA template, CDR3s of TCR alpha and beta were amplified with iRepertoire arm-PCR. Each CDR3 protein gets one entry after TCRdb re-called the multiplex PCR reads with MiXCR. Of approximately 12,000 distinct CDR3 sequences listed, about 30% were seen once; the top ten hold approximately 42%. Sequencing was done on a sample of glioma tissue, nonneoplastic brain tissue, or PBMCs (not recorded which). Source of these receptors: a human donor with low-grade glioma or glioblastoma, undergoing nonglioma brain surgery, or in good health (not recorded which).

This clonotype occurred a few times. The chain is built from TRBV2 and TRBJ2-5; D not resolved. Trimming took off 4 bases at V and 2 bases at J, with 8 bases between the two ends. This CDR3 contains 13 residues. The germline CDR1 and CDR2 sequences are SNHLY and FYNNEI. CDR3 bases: TGTGCCAGCAGTGCCGACTCGCAAGAGACCCAGTACTTC. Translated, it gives CASSADSQETQYF.

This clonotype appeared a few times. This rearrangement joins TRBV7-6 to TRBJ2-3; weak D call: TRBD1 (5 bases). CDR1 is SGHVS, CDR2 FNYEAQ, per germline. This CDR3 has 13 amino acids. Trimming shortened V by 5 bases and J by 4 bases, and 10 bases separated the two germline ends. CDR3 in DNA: TGTGCCAGCAGCCCGGACATGTCAGATACGCAGTATTTT. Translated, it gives CASSPDMSDTQYF.

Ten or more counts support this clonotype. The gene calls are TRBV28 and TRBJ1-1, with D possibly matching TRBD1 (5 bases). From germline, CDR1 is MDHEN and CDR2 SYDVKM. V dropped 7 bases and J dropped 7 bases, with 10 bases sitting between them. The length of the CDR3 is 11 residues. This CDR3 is CASNGGFEAFF. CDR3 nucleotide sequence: TGTGCCAGCAATGGGGGATTTGAAGCTTTCTTT.

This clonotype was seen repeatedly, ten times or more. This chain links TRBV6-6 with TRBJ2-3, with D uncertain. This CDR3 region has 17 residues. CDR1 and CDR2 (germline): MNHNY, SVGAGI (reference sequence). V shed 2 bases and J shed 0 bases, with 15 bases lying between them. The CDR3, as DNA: TGTGCCAGCAGTTACAGTACAACAACGAAGAGCACAGATACGCAGTATTTT. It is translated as CASSYSTTTKSTDTQYF.

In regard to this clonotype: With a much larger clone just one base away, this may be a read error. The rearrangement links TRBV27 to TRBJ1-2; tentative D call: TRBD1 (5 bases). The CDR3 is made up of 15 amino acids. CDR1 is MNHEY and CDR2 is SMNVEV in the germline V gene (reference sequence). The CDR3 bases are TGTGCCAGCAGTTTGGGGCCGGCGGAGTTCTATGGCCACACCTTC. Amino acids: CASSLGPAEFYGHTF.

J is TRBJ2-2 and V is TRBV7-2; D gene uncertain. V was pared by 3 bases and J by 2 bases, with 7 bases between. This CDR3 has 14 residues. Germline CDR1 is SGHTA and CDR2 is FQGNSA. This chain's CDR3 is CASSFGPNTGELFF. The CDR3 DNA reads TGTGCCAGCAGCTTCGGACCAAACACCGGGGAGCTGTTTTTT.

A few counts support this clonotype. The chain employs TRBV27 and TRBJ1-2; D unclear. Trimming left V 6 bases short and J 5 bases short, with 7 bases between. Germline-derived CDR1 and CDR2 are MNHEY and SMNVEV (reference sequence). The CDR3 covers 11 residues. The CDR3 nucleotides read TGTGCCAGCAGCCCCCTATATGGCTACACCTTC. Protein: CASSPLYGYTF.

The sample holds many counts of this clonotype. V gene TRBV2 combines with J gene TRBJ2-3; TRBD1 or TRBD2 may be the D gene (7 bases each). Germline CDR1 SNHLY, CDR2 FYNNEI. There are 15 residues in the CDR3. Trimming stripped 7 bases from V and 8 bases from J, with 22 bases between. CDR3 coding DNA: TGTGCCAGCACTAGCGGACAGGTGGCTCCCGGTACGCAGTATTTT. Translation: CASTSGQVAPGTQYF.

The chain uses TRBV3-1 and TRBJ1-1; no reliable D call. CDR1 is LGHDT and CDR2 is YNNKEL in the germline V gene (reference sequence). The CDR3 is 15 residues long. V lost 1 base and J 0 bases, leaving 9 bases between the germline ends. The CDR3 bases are TGTGCCAGCAGCCAAGGATCGCAGATGAACACTGAAGCTTTCTTT. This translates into CASSQGSQMNTEAFF.

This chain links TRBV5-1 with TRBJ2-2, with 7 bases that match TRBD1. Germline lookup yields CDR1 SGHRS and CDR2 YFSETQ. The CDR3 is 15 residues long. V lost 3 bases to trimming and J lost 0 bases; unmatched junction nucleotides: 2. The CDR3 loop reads CASSSGQPNTGELFF. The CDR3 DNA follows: TGCGCCAGCAGCTCGGGACAGCCGAACACCGGGGAGCTGTTTTTT.

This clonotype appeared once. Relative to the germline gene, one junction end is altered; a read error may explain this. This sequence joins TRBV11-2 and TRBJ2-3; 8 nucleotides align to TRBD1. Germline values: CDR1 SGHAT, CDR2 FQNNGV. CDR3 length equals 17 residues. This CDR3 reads CAGSHPGGEFLADTQYF. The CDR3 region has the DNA TGTGCCGGCAGCCACCCAGGGGGCGAGTTCTTGGCAGATACGCAGTATTTT.

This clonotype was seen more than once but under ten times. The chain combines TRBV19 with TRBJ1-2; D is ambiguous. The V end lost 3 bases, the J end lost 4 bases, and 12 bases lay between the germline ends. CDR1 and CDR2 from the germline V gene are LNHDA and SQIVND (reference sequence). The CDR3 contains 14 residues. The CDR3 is CASSIQDSSYGYTF. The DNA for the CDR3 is TGTGCCAGTAGTATTCAGGACTCCAGCTATGGCTACACCTTC.

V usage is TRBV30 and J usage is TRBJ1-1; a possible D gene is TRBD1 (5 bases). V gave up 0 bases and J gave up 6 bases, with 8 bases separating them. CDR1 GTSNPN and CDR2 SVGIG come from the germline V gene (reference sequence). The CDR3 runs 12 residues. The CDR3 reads CAWSVRGPEAFF. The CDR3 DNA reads TGTGCCTGGAGTGTACGGGGACCTGAAGCTTTCTTT.

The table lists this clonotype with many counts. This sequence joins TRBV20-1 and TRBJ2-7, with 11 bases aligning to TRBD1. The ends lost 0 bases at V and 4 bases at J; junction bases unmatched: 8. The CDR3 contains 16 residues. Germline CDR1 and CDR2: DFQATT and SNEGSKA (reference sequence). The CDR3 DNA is TGCAGTGCTAGAGATCTGGGACAGGGGGACTCTTACGAGCAGTACTTC. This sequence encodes CSARDLGQGDSYEQYF.

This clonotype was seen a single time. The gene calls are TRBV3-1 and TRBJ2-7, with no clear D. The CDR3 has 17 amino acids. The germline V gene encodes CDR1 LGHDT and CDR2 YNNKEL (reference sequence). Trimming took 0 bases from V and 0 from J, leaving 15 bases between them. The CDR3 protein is CASSQDPDHQSSYEQYF. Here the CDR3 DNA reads TGTGCCAGCAGCCAAGATCCCGACCACCAAAGCTCCTACGAGCAGTACTTC.

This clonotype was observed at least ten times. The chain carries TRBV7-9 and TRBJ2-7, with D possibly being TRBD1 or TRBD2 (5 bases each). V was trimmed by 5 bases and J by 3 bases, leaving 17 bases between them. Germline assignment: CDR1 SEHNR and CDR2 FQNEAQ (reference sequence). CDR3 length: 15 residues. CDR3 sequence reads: CASSEQEISDYEQYF. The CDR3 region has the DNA TGTGCCAGCAGCGAACAGGAAATTAGCGACTACGAGCAGTACTTC.

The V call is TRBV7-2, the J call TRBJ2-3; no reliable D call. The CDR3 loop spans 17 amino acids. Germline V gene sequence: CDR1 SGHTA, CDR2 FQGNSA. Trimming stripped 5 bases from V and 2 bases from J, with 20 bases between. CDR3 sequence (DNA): TGTGCCAGCAGCAATATCTCCCGGGCGTTGTACACAGATACGCAGTATTTT. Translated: CASSNISRALYTDTQYF.